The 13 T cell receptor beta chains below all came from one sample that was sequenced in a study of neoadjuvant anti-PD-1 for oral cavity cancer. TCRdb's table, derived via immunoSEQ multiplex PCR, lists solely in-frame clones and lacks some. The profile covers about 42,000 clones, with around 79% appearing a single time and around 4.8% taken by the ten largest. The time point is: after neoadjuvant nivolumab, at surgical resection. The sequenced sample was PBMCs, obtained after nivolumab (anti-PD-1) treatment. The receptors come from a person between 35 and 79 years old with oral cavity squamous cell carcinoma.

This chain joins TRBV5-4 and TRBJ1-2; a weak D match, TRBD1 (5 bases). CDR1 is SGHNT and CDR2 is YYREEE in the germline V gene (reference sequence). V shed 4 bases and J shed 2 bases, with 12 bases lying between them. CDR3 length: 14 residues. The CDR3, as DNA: TGTGCCAGCAGCCTGCGCCAGGGCAACTATGGCTACACCTTC. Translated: CASSLRQGNYGYTF.

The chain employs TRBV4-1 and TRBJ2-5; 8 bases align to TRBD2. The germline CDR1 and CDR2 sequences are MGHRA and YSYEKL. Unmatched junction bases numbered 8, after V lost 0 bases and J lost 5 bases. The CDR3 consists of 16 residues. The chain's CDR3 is CASSQDRGTSVETQYF. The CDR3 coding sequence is TGCGCCAGCAGCCAAGATAGGGGGACTAGTGTGGAGACCCAGTACTTC.

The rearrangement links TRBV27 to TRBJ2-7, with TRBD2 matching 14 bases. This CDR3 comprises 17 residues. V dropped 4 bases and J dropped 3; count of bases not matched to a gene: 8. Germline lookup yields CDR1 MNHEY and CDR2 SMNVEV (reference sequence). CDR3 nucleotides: TGTGCCAGCAGTTCCCGCGGGACTAGCGGGAGTAGCTACGAGCAGTACTTC. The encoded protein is CASSSRGTSGSSYEQYF.

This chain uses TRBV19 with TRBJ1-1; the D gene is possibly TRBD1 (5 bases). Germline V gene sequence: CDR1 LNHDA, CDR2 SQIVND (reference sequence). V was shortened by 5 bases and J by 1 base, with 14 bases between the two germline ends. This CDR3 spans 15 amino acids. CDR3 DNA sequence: TGTGCCAGTAGTGTTCCGGGACTGAAGAACACTGAAGCTTTCTTT. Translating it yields CASSVPGLKNTEAFF.

The DNA of the CDR3 is TGTGCCAGCAGTACCGACCCCCCCCGAGGAACCGGGGAGCTGTTTTTT. The encoded protein is CASSTDPPRGTGELFF. The genes are TRBV25-1 and TRBJ2-2; D gene uncertain. Germline CDR1 MGHDK, CDR2 SYGVNS. Trimming removed 5 bases from V and 5 bases from J, with 18 bases in between. The CDR3 extends over 16 amino acids.

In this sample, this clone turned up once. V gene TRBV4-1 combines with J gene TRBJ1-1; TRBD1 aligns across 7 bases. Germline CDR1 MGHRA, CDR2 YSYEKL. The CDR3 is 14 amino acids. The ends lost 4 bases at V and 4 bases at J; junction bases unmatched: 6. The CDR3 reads CASSLSGGPTEAFF. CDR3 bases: TGCGCCAGCAGCCTTTCAGGGGGTCCCACTGAAGCTTTCTTT.

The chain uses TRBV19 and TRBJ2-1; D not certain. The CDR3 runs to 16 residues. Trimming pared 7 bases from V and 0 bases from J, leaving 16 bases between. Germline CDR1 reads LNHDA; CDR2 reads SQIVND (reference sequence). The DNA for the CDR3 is TGTGCCAGTACCACTACCGGTATAAGCTCCTACAATGAGCAGTTCTTC. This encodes CASTTTGISSYNEQFF.

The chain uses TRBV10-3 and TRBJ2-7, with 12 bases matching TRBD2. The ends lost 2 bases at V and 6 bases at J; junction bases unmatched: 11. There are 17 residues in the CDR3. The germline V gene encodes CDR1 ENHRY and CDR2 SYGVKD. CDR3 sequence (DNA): TGTGCCATCAGTGAGCCGGGACTAGCGGGCAACGCGCGCGAGCAGTACTTC. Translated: CAISEPGLAGNAREQYF.

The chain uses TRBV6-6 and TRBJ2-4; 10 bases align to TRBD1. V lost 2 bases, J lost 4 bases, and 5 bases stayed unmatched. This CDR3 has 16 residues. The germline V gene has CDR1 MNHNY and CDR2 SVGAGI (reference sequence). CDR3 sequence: CASSYTEGQGKNIQYF. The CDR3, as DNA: TGTGCCAGCAGTTACACAGAGGGACAGGGGAAAAACATTCAGTACTTC.

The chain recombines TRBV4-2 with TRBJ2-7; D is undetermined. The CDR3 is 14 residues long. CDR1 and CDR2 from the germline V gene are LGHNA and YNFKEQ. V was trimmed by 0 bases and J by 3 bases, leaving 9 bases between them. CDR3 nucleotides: TGTGCCAGCAGCCAAGATAAGGCGCTCTACGAGCAGTACTTC. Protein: CASSQDKALYEQYF.

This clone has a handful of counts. CDR3 in DNA: TGCAGTGCTAGAGCCCCAGAGACCCAGTACTTC. Translation gives CSARAPETQYF. The chain links TRBV20-1 to TRBJ2-5, with D unclear. Per the germline V gene, CDR1 is DFQATT and CDR2 is SNEGSKA (reference sequence). The germline V and J ends were trimmed by 1 base and 4 bases, with 4 bases remaining between them. The CDR3 is made up of 11 amino acids.

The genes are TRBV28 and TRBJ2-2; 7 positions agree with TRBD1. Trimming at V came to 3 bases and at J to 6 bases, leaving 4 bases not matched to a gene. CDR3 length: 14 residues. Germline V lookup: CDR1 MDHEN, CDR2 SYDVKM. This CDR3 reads CASSFVGGPGELFF. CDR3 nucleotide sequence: TGTGCCAGCAGTTTTGTAGGGGGCCCCGGGGAGCTGTTTTTT.

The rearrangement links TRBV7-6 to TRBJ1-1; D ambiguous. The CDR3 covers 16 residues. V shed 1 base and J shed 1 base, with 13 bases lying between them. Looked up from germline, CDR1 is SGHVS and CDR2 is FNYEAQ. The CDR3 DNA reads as TGTGCCAGCAGCTTAGTTTCGTTAGGTCAGAACACTGAAGCTTTCTTT. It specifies CASSLVSLGQNTEAFF. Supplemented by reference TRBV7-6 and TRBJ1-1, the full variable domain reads GAGVSQSPRYKVTKRGQDVALRCDPISGHVSLYWYRQALGQGPEFLTYFNYEAQQDKSGLPNDRFSAERPEGSISTLTIQRTEQRDSAMYRCASSLVSLGQNTEAFFGQGTRLTVV.